Presented here are 24 T cell receptor beta chains from one specimen sequenced in a study of post-analysis software for immune sequencing data. The antigens for these receptors are not known. Study-wide findings and caveats: Controls had lower frequencies than patients of about five TRBV segments, which included TRBV5-6, TRBV5-1 and TRBV20-1.

Unique molecular identifiers had been added to the TCR beta cDNA libraries. MiXCR, run by TCRdb on the PCR reads, gives a single entry per CDR3 protein. Of about 680,000 distinct CDR3 sequences in the sample, around 60% were seen once. Sample: blood. These receptors originate from a girl aged 2-10 years with multiple sclerosis.

The genes are TRBV24-1 and TRBJ2-3; 9 nucleotides line up with TRBD1. The germline V gene encodes CDR1 KGHDR and CDR2 SFDVKD. This CDR3 is 15 amino acids long. The J segment lost 3 bases and the V segment lost 3 bases, leaving 3 bases of the junction unmatched. CDR3 nucleotides: TGTGCCACCAGTGATACGACAGGGGGGACAGATACGCAGTATTTT. This gives the protein CATSDTTGGTDTQYF.

This rearrangement joins TRBV4-1 to TRBJ1-4; TRBD1 matches at 8 bases. Germline trimming cut 4 bases from V and 3 bases from J; bases unmatched to any gene: 7. This CDR3 is built from 16 residues. Per germline, CDR1 MGHRA and CDR2 YSYEKL. The CDR3 bases are TGCGCCAGCAGCCCAATTGGGACAGGATCTAATGAAAAACTGTTTTTT. Translated: CASSPIGTGSNEKLFF.

The V and J genes are TRBV4-3 and TRBJ1-1; possibly TRBD1 for D (5 bases). Germline CDR1 and CDR2: LGHNA and YSLEER. Between the trimmed V and J ends, which lost 0 bases and 5 bases, there was a span of 16 bases. The CDR3 loop spans 16 amino acids. CDR3 sequence (DNA): TGCGCCAGCAGCCAAGATCCTCTCGGGACGAAGACTGAAGCTTTCTTT. Protein product: CASSQDPLGTKTEAFF.

This clonotype is a singleton in its sample. This chain joins TRBV6-6 and TRBJ1-6, with D unresolved. Trimming pared 5 bases from V and 6 bases from J, leaving 14 bases between. Germline CDR1 MNHNY, CDR2 SVGAGI (reference sequence). The CDR3 has 15 residues. CDR3 in DNA: TGTGCCAGCAGTAATATTCAAGTTTTTAATTCACCCCTCCACTTT. Protein: CASSNIQVFNSPLHF.

The DNA of the CDR3 is TGCGCCAGCAGGGGGGGTGAGGCCAATGAGCAGTTCTTC. The encoded protein is CASRGGEANEQFF. This rearrangement joins TRBV5-1 to TRBJ2-1; D might be TRBD2 (6 bases). This CDR3 has 13 amino acids. V lost 5 bases to trimming and J lost 6 bases, with 12 bases between them. CDR1 SGHRS and CDR2 YFSETQ come from the germline V gene.

The chain is built from TRBV3-1 and TRBJ2-1; unclear D gene. From germline, CDR1 is LGHDT and CDR2 YNNKEL (reference sequence). The CDR3 spans 14 residues. V was pared by 2 bases and J by 0 bases, with 5 bases between. CDR3 bases: TGTGCCAGCAGCCAAATTCCCTCCTACAATGAGCAGTTCTTC. Its protein product is CASSQIPSYNEQFF.

This clonotype has a single count. V gene TRBV6-2 or TRBV6-3 combines with J gene TRBJ2-2; tentatively, D is TRBD1 (5 bases). The V gene lost 3 bases and the J gene lost 1 base, with 9 bases spanning the gap. Germline V gene data show CDR1 as MNHEY and CDR2 as SVGEGT. The CDR3 runs 15 residues. The chain's CDR3 is CASSYRGLNTGELFF. For the CDR3, the DNA is TGTGCCAGCAGTTATAGGGGCTTGAACACCGGGGAGCTGTTTTTT.

This clonotype was picked up a small number of times. This chain links TRBV20-1 with TRBJ2-7, with 15 bases matching TRBD2. The V and J ends lost 2 bases and 2 bases, in that order; junction bases with no gene match: 4. The CDR3 is 16 residues long. Germline assignment: CDR1 DFQATT and CDR2 SNEGSKA (reference sequence). The CDR3 sequence: CSARRGLAGGPYEQYF. DNA of the CDR3: TGCAGTGCTAGACGGGGACTAGCGGGAGGACCCTACGAGCAGTACTTC.

This rearrangement joins TRBV7-2 to TRBJ2-3; D is perhaps TRBD2 (6 bases). V was pared by 1 base and J by 1 base, with 18 bases between. Germline CDR1 and CDR2: SGHTA and FQGNSA. The CDR3 totals 18 residues. CDR3 protein: CASSLGGRRRGRTDTQYF. The CDR3 DNA reads as TGTGCCAGCAGCTTAGGAGGGCGTCGGCGGGGACGCACAGATACGCAGTATTTT.

The chain recombines TRBV20-1 with TRBJ2-5, with a weak D call TRBD1 (6 bases). With 1 base removed from V and 2 bases from J, the gap between germline ends came to 20 bases. Looked up from germline, CDR1 is DFQATT and CDR2 is SNEGSKA (reference sequence). The CDR3 is 17 residues long. The CDR3 region is CSARAPSTGPAQETQYF. The CDR3 nucleotides read TGCAGTGCTAGAGCCCCCTCGACAGGACCAGCACAAGAGACCCAGTACTTC.

In its sample, this clonotype was seen a few times. The chain links TRBV9 to TRBJ2-7; the D is unclear. The germline V and J ends were trimmed by 0 bases and 2 bases, with 9 bases remaining between them. Germline assignment: CDR1 SGDLS and CDR2 YYNGEE. The CDR3 runs to 14 residues. CDR3 sequence (DNA): TGTGCCAGCAGCGTAGAAGGGAATCCCTACGAGCAGTACTTC. Its translation: CASSVEGNPYEQYF. The variable domain in full, with the rest retrieved from reference TRBV9 and TRBJ2-7, is DSGVTQTPKHLITATGQRVTLRCSPRSGDLSVYWYQQSLDQGLQFLIQYYNGEERAKGNILERFSAQQFPDLHSELNLSSLELGDSALYFCASSVEGNPYEQYFGPGTRLTVT.

This sequence joins TRBV15 and TRBJ2-3, with 7 bases matching TRBD2. This CDR3 has 17 residues. CDR1 LNHNV and CDR2 YYDKDF come from the germline V gene (reference sequence). The junction had 9 bases not matched to a gene; V was cut back by 1 base and J by 2 bases. This CDR3 is CATSRAPGGINTDTQYF. The CDR3 DNA reads TGTGCCACCAGCAGAGCCCCCGGGGGGATTAACACAGATACGCAGTATTTT.

The V call is TRBV5-4, the J call TRBJ1-1; D perhaps matches TRBD1 (6 bases). V was trimmed by 4 bases and J by 1 base, leaving 17 bases between them. This CDR3 region has 16 residues. The germline CDR1 and CDR2 sequences are SGHNT and YYREEE (reference sequence). Here the CDR3 reads CASSPRGTRTNTEAFF. In DNA, the CDR3 is TGTGCCAGCAGCCCGCGCGGGACACGGACGAACACTGAAGCTTTCTTT.

The chain links TRBV7-2 to TRBJ2-7; maybe TRBD1 (6 bases). The V and J ends lost 1 base and 7 bases respectively, with 17 bases between them. The CDR3 consists of 15 residues. Germline values: CDR1 SGHTA, CDR2 FQGNSA. As DNA, the CDR3 is TGTGCCAGCAGCTTAGAGACGCCAGGGGTGGGGGAGCAGTACTTC. This gives the protein CASSLETPGVGEQYF.

This clonotype was observed a few times. J is TRBJ2-1 and V is TRBV19; 7 positions agree with TRBD1. V dropped 10 bases and J dropped 5; count of bases not matched to a gene: 8. From germline, CDR1 is LNHDA and CDR2 SQIVND (reference sequence). This CDR3 contains 13 residues. The CDR3 spells CATERDRDNEQFF. The CDR3 DNA reads as TGTGCCACCGAGAGGGACAGAGACAATGAGCAGTTCTTC.

J is TRBJ2-7 and V is TRBV11-2; possibly TRBD1 for D (6 bases). V was trimmed by 5 bases and J by 2 bases, leaving 16 bases between them. The CDR3 loop spans 15 amino acids. Germline loops: CDR1 SGHAT, CDR2 FQNNGV. The DNA for the CDR3 is TGTGCCAGCAGCCTGGGACATCATAGACCCTACGAGCAGTACTTC. This sequence encodes CASSLGHHRPYEQYF.

This clonotype was seen only a few times. This chain connects TRBV20-1 to TRBJ1-4, with D maybe TRBD1 (5 bases). Trimming stripped 5 bases from V and 0 bases from J, with 10 bases between. CDR3 length: 14 residues. CDR1 and CDR2 from the germline V gene are DFQATT and SNEGSKA (reference sequence). CDR3 bases: TGCAGTGCTCTGGGGCGTACAACTAATGAAAAACTGTTTTTT. Protein sequence: CSALGRTTNEKLFF.

This chain connects TRBV6-2 or TRBV6-3 to TRBJ2-3, with D possibly being TRBD2 (5 bases). The length of the CDR3 is 12 residues. V lost 0 bases and J lost 14, with 12 bases in between. Germline CDR1 reads MNHEY; CDR2 reads SVGEGT. CDR3 sequence (DNA): TGTGCCAGCAGTTACTCCCTCAAGCGGAGGTATTTT. It codes for CASSYSLKRRYF.

The chain's CDR3 is CASSPRTGDGEQYF. The DNA of the CDR3 is TGCGCCAGCAGCCCCCGGACAGGGGATGGCGAGCAGTACTTC. The chain links TRBV5-1 to TRBJ2-4; 9 bases are a match to TRBD1. The J call is in doubt because the DNA end fits TRBJ2-7 better. The germline V gene has CDR1 SGHRS and CDR2 YFSETQ. The CDR3 extends over 14 amino acids.

This clonotype appeared a few times. The CDR3 DNA follows: TGTGCCACCAGCAGAGATCAGGGGCCCAATGAGCAGTTCTTC. Amino acid sequence: CATSRDQGPNEQFF. The chain is built from TRBV15 and TRBJ2-1, with D possibly TRBD1 on 6 matching bases. Trimming stripped 0 bases from V and 6 bases from J, with 9 bases between. CDR3 length: 14 amino acids. CDR1 and CDR2 (germline): LNHNV, YYDKDF (reference sequence).

This clonotype was detected a few times. The chain links TRBV7-2 to TRBJ2-3; 9 bases are a match to TRBD2. Trimming removed 5 bases from V and 2 bases from J; junction bases left unmatched: 14. In germline, CDR1 is SGHTA, CDR2 FQGNSA. The CDR3 totals 18 residues. CDR3 amino acids: CASSPAPRAGGLTDTQYF. The CDR3 DNA follows: TGTGCCAGCAGCCCCGCCCCGAGAGCGGGGGGACTCACAGATACGCAGTATTTT.

The J gene is TRBJ2-5, the V gene TRBV2; D is perhaps TRBD2 (6 bases). The V end was cut by 2 bases, the J end by 6 bases, with 10 bases between. The CDR3 length is 13 residues. Germline lookup yields CDR1 SNHLY and CDR2 FYNNEI. The CDR3 loop reads CASSEMGRQTQYF. DNA for the CDR3: TGTGCCAGCAGTGAAATGGGGAGGCAGACCCAGTACTTC.

This clonotype was seen only a few times. V and J are TRBV20-1 and TRBJ2-5; a possible D gene is TRBD2 (6 bases). The CDR3 runs to 12 residues. CDR1 and CDR2 from the germline V gene are DFQATT and SNEGSKA (reference sequence). V dropped 6 bases and J dropped 5 bases, with 13 bases sitting between them. The CDR3 DNA follows: TGCAGTGCCGGGGACTCCACGGAGACCCAGTACTTC. Protein: CSAGDSTETQYF.

This clonotype has just a few counts. The V gene is TRBV30, the J gene TRBJ2-1; unclear D gene. The V gene lost 2 bases and the J gene lost 3 bases, with 2 bases spanning the gap. From germline, CDR1 is GTSNPN and CDR2 SVGIG (reference sequence). CDR3 length equals 11 residues. The CDR3 loop reads CAWSFYNEQFF. The CDR3 nucleotides are TGTGCCTGGAGTTTCTACAATGAGCAGTTCTTC.